Presented here are 6 T cell receptor beta chains from one specimen sequenced in a study of sequential checkpoint blockade in melanoma. Method: immunoSEQ multiplex PCR; TCRdb's copy keeps in-frame clones and lacks some. The repertoire includes roughly 9,100 clones, roughly 25% of them detected once, and 9.5% to 12% sits in the top ten. Treatment denoted: randomized to nivolumab then ipilimumab (arm A) or the reverse (arm B). The sequenced sample was tumor tissue (inferred from file names), obtained from a patient given nivolumab and ipilimumab in sequence. The source is a human donor with melanoma.

V and J are TRBV6-8 and TRBJ1-5; TRBD1 agrees at 8 bases. V lost 6 bases to trimming and J lost 3 bases; unmatched junction nucleotides: 19. CDR3 size: 19 residues. Germline CDR1 MNHGY, CDR2 SAAAGT. In DNA, the CDR3 is TGTGCCAGCAGCAAGACAGGGGCCGGTCGGGGGGCTATCAATCAGCCCCAGCATTTT. Its protein is CASSKTGAGRGAINQPQHF.

V usage is TRBV19 and J usage is TRBJ2-5, with a weak D call TRBD1 (6 bases). V lost 5 bases and J lost 5, with 18 bases in between. Germline V gene lookup returns CDR1 LNHDA and CDR2 SQIVND (reference sequence). The CDR3 loop spans 15 amino acids. CDR3 sequence reads: CASSARLWGRETQYF. CDR3 DNA sequence: TGTGCCAGTAGTGCCCGACTGTGGGGGCGGGAGACCCAGTACTTC.

The rearrangement uses TRBV11-3 and TRBJ2-1; a possible D gene is TRBD2 (6 bases). Per the germline V gene, CDR1 is SGHNT and CDR2 is YENEEA. V was shortened by 2 bases and J by 5 bases, with 22 bases between the two germline ends. This CDR3 has 18 amino acids. CDR3 region: CASSLRPSGGNHHNEQFF. For the CDR3, the DNA is TGTGCCAGCAGCTTAAGGCCTAGTGGGGGGAATCACCACAATGAGCAGTTCTTC.

This chain connects TRBV28 to TRBJ2-7, with TRBD2 matching over 15 bases. V was pared by 4 bases and J by 7 bases, with 5 bases of the junction left unmatched. The V gene's germline CDR1 is MDHEN and CDR2 SYDVKM. This CDR3 region has 15 residues. This CDR3 is CASSSGTSGGQEQYF. CDR3 DNA sequence: TGTGCCAGCAGTTCCGGGACTAGCGGGGGGCAAGAGCAGTACTTC.

This clone was recorded many times. The genes are TRBV4-1 and TRBJ1-2; tentative D call: TRBD1 (6 bases). Germline V gene sequence: CDR1 MGHRA, CDR2 YSYEKL. V was trimmed by 3 bases and J by 2 bases, leaving 13 bases between them. The CDR3 totals 15 residues. The CDR3 protein is CASSHSWGANYGYTF. CDR3 coding DNA: TGCGCCAGCAGCCATTCATGGGGGGCGAACTATGGCTACACCTTC.

This clone showed up just a few times. This chain uses TRBV6-8 with TRBJ2-1; unclear D gene. Germline V lookup: CDR1 MNHGY, CDR2 SAAAGT. CDR3 length: 16 residues. Trimming removed 0 bases at V and 4 bases at J, with 13 bases between. CDR3 in amino acids: CASSYSENVRYNEQFF. Written as DNA, the CDR3 is TGTGCCAGCAGTTACTCCGAGAACGTCAGGTACAATGAGCAGTTCTTC.